The clone carrying this TCR beta chain was recorded a few times. Its antigen is not known. The data stem from a study of post-analysis software for immune sequencing data. Background on the study: Progressive-relapsing, secondary progressive and relapsing-remitting multiple sclerosis were among the disease courses included. Broader study findings: A significant reduction in normalized Chao1 diversity was observed in multiple sclerosis patients versus controls. When the samples were clustered directly with F measure, those that had been prepared in the same batch showed strong co-clustering. Higher frequency in patients than in controls was seen for roughly five TRBV segments, with TRBV5-6, TRBV5-1 and TRBV20-1 among them.

This CDR3 spans 15 amino acids. Germline assignment: CDR1 SGDLS and CDR2 YYNGEE. The V segment lost 3 bases and the J segment 6 bases; nucleotides outside the gene matches: 9. Prepared libraries of TCR beta cDNA carried unique molecular identifiers. cDNA molecules numbering 400,000 to 550,000 came from around 0.96 to 9.9 million T cells. TCRdb processed the PCR reads anew with MiXCR; each CDR3 protein has one entry. The repertoire holds approximately 730,000 distinct CDR3 sequences, 46% seen once, with approximately 4.4% in the top ten. The sequenced sample was blood. The receptor's source is a girl between 10 and 17 years old with multiple sclerosis. The genes are TRBV9 and TRBJ1-2, with 9 bases that match TRBD1. CDR3 DNA sequence: TGTGCCAGCAGCGCCCCCCGGGACAGGGTTAATGGCTACACCTTC. Translating gives CASSAPRDRVNGYTF.